This TCR beta chain is from a study of CD8 T cells in Susac syndrome. From blood CD8+ and CD4+ T cells, TCR beta sequences were generated. The RNA input was roughly 0.5 to 1 ug, and it was reverse transcribed with random hexamers. A multiplex approach, immunoSEQ multiplex PCR, amplified TCR beta CDR3 across 54 Vbeta and 13 Jbeta. TCRdb redid the calling of the immunoSEQ multiplex PCR reads with MiXCR, one entry per CDR3 protein. This table has 140,000 to 150,000 distinct CDR3 sequences, roughly 95% appearing once. The TCR sequence derives from a human donor in good health. The source material was CD4+ T cells from PBMCs.

The CDR3 DNA is TGTGCCACCAGTGATGCCACTGTCGCCGCGGGCTATGGCTACACCTTC. Encoded protein: CATSDATVAAGYGYTF. This rearrangement joins TRBV24-1 to TRBJ1-2; no clear D gene. The CDR3 is made up of 16 amino acids. Germline V gene data show CDR1 as KGHDR and CDR2 as SFDVKD. Trimming removed 3 bases at V and 4 bases at J, with 17 bases between.